This T cell receptor beta chain comes out of a study of blood T cells in healthy people across ages (dated by TCRdb to the mid-2010s). About the full investigation: In model experiments, template switching captured about one uniquely barcoded TCR beta cDNA molecule for every two T cells. For two donors (one aged 18 to 30 and one aged 80 or older), the study analyzed two additional independent replicas of 1 million unique cDNA reads from the same blood draw. The donors were split into four age groups: young (average around 15 years), middle-aged (39), aged (approximately 59) and long-lived (roughly 80). To track age-related changes in TCR beta repertoire diversity, the study relied on deep sequencing normalized with unique cDNA molecular identifiers. To avoid experimental bias, donors of different ages were distributed randomly across sequencing lanes. The study at large found these results: Observed TCR beta diversity per million T cells fell roughly linearly with age, and a significant reduction was already apparent by age around 39. Because the CMV infection status of the donors was unknown, age-related changes in expanded clonotypes may potentially have been confounded. A strong correlation was found between observed TCR beta diversity and the percentage of naive T cells measured by flow cytometry. Total diversity estimates from one million sequenced T cells were considered lower bounds and underestimates. Since profiling was done on bulk unsorted PBMCs, naive and antigen-experienced compartments could not be conclusively compared. Compared with the aged group, the long-lived group had more naive CD4+ T cells, fewer expanded clones and increased TCR diversity, suggesting age selection.

The table lists this clonotype with a count of one. The clone's antigen remains unknown. Base-call qualities are not available, and no considerably larger clone is one nucleotide away. The donors were a few dozen Caucasian individuals from Russia, aged roughly 6 to 100 years, who were systemically healthy. Roughly 10 milliliters of peripheral blood were drawn from each donor into EDTA-treated Vacutainer tubes. Ficoll-Paque density-gradient centrifugation was used to isolate PBMCs, with at least 6.5 million obtained per sample. Trizol reagent was used to extract total RNA from PBMCs, with at least 6 micrograms per sample. For every donor, flow cytometry on a PBMC aliquot measured the percentage of naive CD45RAhigh/CD27high T cells. The library was obtained by 5' RACE. TCRdb lists the instrument as Illumina HiSeq 2500. The second PCR ran for about 6 to 11 cycles and used a J-beta primer mix along with a sample-barcoded 5' primer. A unique molecular identifier was introduced onto each TCR beta cDNA molecule by a template-switch 5' adaptor carrying 12 random nucleotides. Each sample yielded at least 2.5 million CDR3-containing paired-end reads. First-strand cDNA was synthesized from all RNA with the Mint cDNA synthesis kit, primed by a TRBC-specific oligonucleotide. Following uracil-DNA glycosylase treatment, all cDNA underwent a first 18-cycle PCR with the universal primers M1SS and BC2_uni_R. Under the source paper's analysis protocol: For normalization, 1 million high-quality reads were randomly selected from each sample, with every read carrying a distinct molecular identifier. Instead of being binned into consensus sequences, reads with shared molecular identifiers were discarded. MiTCR, with a Q25 quality threshold and the strictest error-elimination algorithm, was used for CDR3 identification, clonotype clustering and error correction. Lower-bound total TCR beta diversity was estimated with a nonparametric unseen species model using Euler transformation. TCRdb's own reprocessing of the public reads used fastp at Q25 and MiXCR and kept productive beta chains. CDR3 protein sequences are deduplicated, and each keeps its most common genes and DNA. The V and J calls come from TCRdb's annotation, not from the publication. The sample table holds under 2,000,000 distinct CDR3 sequences, of which roughly 49% were seen once. The ten largest account for over 2% of the sample.

The source material was blood. The clonotype originates from a woman between 40 and 50 years old in good health.

The DNA sequence reads TGCAGTGCCGCGACAATGCGTGGCTACACCTTC. It encodes CSAATMRGYTF. The chain couples TRBV20-1 to TRBJ1-2; the D gene assignment is ambiguous. The CDR3 measures 11 amino acids from cysteine to phenylalanine. Here the CDR3 DNA is all that survives: 33 bases in frame from base 1. Relative to germline, V is 6 bases shorter and J is 7 bases shorter, with 12 bases between their ends. Per the germline V gene (reference sequence), DFQATT is the CDR1 and SNEGSKA is the CDR2.